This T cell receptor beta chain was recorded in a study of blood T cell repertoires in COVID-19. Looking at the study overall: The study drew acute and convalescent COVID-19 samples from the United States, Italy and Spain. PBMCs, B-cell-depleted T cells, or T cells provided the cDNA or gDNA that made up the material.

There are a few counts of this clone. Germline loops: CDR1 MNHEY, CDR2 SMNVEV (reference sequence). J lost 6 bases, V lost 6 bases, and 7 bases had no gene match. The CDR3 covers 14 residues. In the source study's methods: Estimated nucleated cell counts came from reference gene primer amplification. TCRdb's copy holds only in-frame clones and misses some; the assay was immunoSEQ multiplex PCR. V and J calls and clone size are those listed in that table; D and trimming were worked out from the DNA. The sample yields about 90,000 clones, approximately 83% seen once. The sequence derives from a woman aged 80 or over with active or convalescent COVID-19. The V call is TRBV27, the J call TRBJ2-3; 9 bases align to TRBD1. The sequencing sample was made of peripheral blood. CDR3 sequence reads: CASSTGGLIDTQYF. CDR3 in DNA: TGTGCCAGCAGCACAGGGGGCTTGATCGATACGCAGTATTTT.